This T cell receptor beta chain was obtained from a study of blood T cell repertoires in COVID-19. Study background: Some COVID-19 samples were acute and others convalescent; all came from the United States, Italy and Spain. T cells, B-cell-depleted T cells, or PBMCs supplied cDNA or gDNA.

There are 16 residues in the CDR3. The germline CDR1 and CDR2 sequences are SGHTA and FQGTGA. The junction had 8 bases not matched to a gene; V was cut back by 5 bases and J by 4 bases. Original processing methods: It was from reference gene primer amplification that nucleated cell counts were estimated. Repertoires were generated with immunoSEQ multiplex PCR, while TCRdb's copy carries only in-frame clones and drops some. V and J calls and clone size come straight from that table; D and trimming were deduced from the DNA. The table shows under 65,000 clones, with about nine tenths occurring only once. A few counts support this clone.

Material: peripheral blood. V and J are TRBV7-3 and TRBJ2-1, with TRBD2 matching over 10 bases. This TCR came from a human donor in a cohort sampled during active COVID-19. This CDR3 reads CASSQFSGGSYNEQFF. CDR3 coding DNA: TGTGCCAGCAGCCAGTTTAGCGGGGGGTCATACAATGAGCAGTTCTTC. Full variable domain (outside the CDR3, taken from reference TRBV7-3 and TRBJ2-1): GAGVSQTPSNKVTEKGKYVELRCDPISGHTALYWYRQSLGQGPEFLIYFQGTGAADDSGLPNDRFFAVRPEGSVSTLKIQRTERGDSAVYLCASSQFSGGSYNEQFFGPGTRLTVL.